A selection of T cell receptor beta chains follows, all from one sample in a study of control samples from healthy donors and cancer patients. Clones were read by immunoSEQ multiplex PCR, and TCRdb kept only the in-frame ones, dropping some. The profile shows under 200,000 clones, 75% to 95% of them singletons. The sample comprised blood. The source of these receptors is a woman aged 25 to 39 in good health. Both conserved end residues are trimmed from each CDR3. A D gene is named only where the DNA matches it firmly. A clone size is listed for some rows: how often the clone was seen (once, few, many), or a class if it is expanded.

size	V	J	D	CDR3
-	TRBV6-2/TRBV6-3	TRBJ1-1	-	ASSWVGGKNTEAF
-	TRBV4-1	TRBJ1-2	-	ASSQDSGPNYGYT
once	TRBV7-2	TRBJ1-1	-	ASSPRGGEAF
-	TRBV5-1	TRBJ2-1	-	ASSLDYEQF
-	TRBV4-1	TRBJ2-4	TRBD2	ASSQGLNKNIQY
-	TRBV6-6	TRBJ2-1	TRBD2	ASSYRVAGGYNEQF
-	TRBV7-9	TRBJ2-5	TRBD1	ASSLGAGGETQY
-	TRBV7-6	TRBJ2-7	TRBD1	ASSLGTGGVYEQY
once	TRBV7-3	TRBJ1-1	TRBD1	ASSLGTGRNTEAF
-	TRBV7-9	TRBJ2-3	TRBD2	ASSPRLAGGIDTQY
once	TRBV3-1/TRBV3-2	TRBJ2-2	-	ASSQASTGELF
-	TRBV27	TRBJ2-4	-	ASSSQRREAKNIQY
-	TRBV19	TRBJ2-2	TRBD1	ASSNRGTNTGELF
-	TRBV4-1	TRBJ1-4	TRBD1	ASSHLGTARRNEKLF
-	TRBV29-1	TRBJ2-5	TRBD1	SVEKDRDRGKTQY
-	TRBV10-3	TRBJ2-2	-	AISETGSAGELF
-	TRBV29-1	TRBJ1-1	-	SVGGGRGNTEAF
-	TRBV4-2	TRBJ1-5	-	ASSEGRPDQPQH
-	TRBV2	TRBJ1-6	TRBD1	ASSEAGTANSPLH
once	TRBV7-9	TRBJ2-5	-	ASSFGRGRQETQY
-	TRBV28	TRBJ1-2	-	ASRPTPNYGYT
-	TRBV30	TRBJ1-2	TRBD1	AWSGQGNGYT
-	TRBV4-2	TRBJ2-1	TRBD2	ASSQALAGGYNEQF
once	TRBV3-1/TRBV3-2	TRBJ2-6	-	ASSQGSGANVLT
-	TRBV7-8	TRBJ1-5	-	ASSGITSNQPQH
-	TRBV9	TRBJ2-1	-	ASSPGLGGRNEQF
-	TRBV5-8	TRBJ2-3	-	ASSFSGFKDTQY
-	TRBV28	TRBJ2-7	TRBD1	ASSLVGQLYEQY
once	TRBV9	TRBJ2-4	-	ASSPTRAKNIQY
-	TRBV20-1	TRBJ2-4	-	SARQENIQY
-	TRBV3-1/TRBV3-2	TRBJ1-4	TRBD1	ASSQQGAGEKLF
few	TRBV27	TRBJ1-6	-	ASSSLTGASSYNSPLH
-	TRBV29-1	TRBJ2-5	-	SVEYTGETQY
-	TRBV29-1	TRBJ1-1	-	SVTVNTEAF
-	TRBV9	TRBJ2-1	TRBD2	ASSFLSGSSYNEQF
once	TRBV7-8	TRBJ1-5	TRBD1	ASSLGQGPNQPQH
-	TRBV7-2	TRBJ2-1	TRBD2	ASSLAGGVSYNEQF
-	TRBV6-4	TRBJ2-1	TRBD2	ASSALAGGGNEQF
-	TRBV27	TRBJ1-5	-	ASSLTRQVSNQPQH
-	TRBV18	TRBJ2-3	TRBD2	ASSPGLAGSDTQY
-	TRBV11-2	TRBJ2-1	-	ASSLRLNEQF
-	TRBV5-1	TRBJ2-7	-	ASSPRALDAYEQY
-	TRBV30	TRBJ2-5	-	AWSPGQKTQY
-	TRBV19	TRBJ1-1	-	ASRDRSNTEAF
-	TRBV6-4	TRBJ2-3	TRBD2	ASSLTSGTDTQY
-	TRBV28	TRBJ1-1	-	ASSRVAEAF
-	TRBV5-1	TRBJ1-1	-	ASSLPPGTEAF
-	TRBV6-1	TRBJ1-6	TRBD1	ASSEGDRGPYNSPLH
-	TRBV3-1/TRBV3-2	TRBJ1-1	TRBD1	ASSHGQGDDTEAF
-	TRBV5-4	TRBJ1-1	-	ASSFGGTRLNTEAF
-	TRBV11-2	TRBJ2-4	-	ASSFGRLAKNIQY
-	TRBV7-9	TRBJ1-6	TRBD1	ASSLRTGESPLH